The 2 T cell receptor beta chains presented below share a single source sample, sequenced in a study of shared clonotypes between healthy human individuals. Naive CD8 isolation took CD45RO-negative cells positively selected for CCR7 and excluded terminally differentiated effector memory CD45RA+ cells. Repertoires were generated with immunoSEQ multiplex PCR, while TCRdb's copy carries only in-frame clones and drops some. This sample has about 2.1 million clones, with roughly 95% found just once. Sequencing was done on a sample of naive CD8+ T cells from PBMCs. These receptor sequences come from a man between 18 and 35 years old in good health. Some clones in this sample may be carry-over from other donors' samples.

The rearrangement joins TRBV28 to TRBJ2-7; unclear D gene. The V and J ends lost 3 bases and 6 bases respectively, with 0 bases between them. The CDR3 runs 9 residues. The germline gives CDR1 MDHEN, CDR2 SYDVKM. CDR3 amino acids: CASSFEQYF. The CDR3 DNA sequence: TGTGCCAGCAGTTTCGAGCAGTACTTC.

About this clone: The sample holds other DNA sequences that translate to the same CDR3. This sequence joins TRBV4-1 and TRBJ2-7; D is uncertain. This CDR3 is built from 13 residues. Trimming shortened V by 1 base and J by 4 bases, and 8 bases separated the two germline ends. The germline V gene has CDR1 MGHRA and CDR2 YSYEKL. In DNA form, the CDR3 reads TGCGCCAGCAGCCAAGGTTCCAGTTACGAGCAGTACTTC. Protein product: CASSQGSSYEQYF.